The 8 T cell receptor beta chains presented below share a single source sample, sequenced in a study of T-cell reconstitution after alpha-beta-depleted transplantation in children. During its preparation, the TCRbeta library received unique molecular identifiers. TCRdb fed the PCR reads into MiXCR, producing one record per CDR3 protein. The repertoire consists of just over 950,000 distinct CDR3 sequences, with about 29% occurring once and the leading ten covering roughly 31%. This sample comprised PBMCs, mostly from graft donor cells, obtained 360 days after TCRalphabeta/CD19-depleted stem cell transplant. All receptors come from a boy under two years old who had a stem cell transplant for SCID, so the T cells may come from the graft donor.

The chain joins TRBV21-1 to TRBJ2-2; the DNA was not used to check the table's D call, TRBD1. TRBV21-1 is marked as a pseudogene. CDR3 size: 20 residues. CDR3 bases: TGTGCCAGCAGCAAAGGAGGGGGCGAAAGTTCTGCTGCGAACACCGGGGAGCTGTTTTTT. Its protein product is CASSKGGGESSAANTGELFF.

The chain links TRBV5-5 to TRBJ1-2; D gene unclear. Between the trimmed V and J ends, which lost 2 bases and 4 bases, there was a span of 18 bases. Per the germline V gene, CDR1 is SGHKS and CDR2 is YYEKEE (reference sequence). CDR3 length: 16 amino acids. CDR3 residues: CASSFGSPTGFYGYTF. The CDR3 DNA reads TGTGCCAGCAGCTTCGGATCTCCCACGGGTTTCTATGGCTACACCTTC.

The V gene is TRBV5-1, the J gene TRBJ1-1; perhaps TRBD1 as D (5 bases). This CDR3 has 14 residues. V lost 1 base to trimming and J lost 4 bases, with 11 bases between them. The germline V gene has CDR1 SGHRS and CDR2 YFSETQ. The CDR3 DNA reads TGCGCCAGCAGCTTGTCGGGGCGAAGCACTGAAGCTTTCTTT. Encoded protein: CASSLSGRSTEAFF.

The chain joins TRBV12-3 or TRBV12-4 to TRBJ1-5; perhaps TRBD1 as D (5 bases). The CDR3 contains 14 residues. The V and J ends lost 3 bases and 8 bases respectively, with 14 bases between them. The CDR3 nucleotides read TGTGCCAGCAGTTTCGGACCCCAGGGTGAGCCCCAGCATTTT. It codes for CASSFGPQGEPQHF.

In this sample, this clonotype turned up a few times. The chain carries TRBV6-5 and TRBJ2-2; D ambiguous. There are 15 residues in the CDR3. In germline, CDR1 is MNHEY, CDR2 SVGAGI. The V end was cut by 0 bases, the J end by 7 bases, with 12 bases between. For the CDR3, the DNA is TGTGCCAGCAGTTACTCGATTCTCCTAGGCGGGGAGCTGTTTTTT. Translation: CASSYSILLGGELFF.

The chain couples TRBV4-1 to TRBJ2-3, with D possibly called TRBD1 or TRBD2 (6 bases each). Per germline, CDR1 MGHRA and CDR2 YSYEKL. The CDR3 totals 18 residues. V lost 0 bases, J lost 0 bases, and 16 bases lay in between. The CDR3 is CASSQEGGLSGSTDTQYF. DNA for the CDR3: TGCGCCAGCAGCCAAGAGGGGGGCCTTAGCGGTAGCACAGATACGCAGTATTTT.

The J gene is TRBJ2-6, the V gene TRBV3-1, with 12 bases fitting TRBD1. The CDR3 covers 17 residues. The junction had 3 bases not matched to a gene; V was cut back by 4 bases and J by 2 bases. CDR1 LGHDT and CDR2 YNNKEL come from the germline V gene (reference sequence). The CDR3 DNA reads TGTGCCAGCAGCCCCGGGACAGGGGGCGCTGGGGCCAACGTCCTGACTTTC. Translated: CASSPGTGGAGANVLTF.

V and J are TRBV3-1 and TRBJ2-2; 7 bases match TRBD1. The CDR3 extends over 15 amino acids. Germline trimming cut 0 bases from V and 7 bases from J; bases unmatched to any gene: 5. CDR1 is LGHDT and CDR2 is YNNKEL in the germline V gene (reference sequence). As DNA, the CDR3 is TGTGCCAGCAGCCAAGAGACGACAGGGAACGGGGAGCTGTTTTTT. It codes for CASSQETTGNGELFF.